The T cell receptor (beta chain) under discussion was sequenced for a study of CD8 T cells in ankylosing spondylitis. Germline V gene data show CDR1 as DFQATT and CDR2 as SNEGSKA (reference sequence). The V gene lost 0 bases and the J gene lost 4 bases, with 13 bases spanning the gap. The CDR3 contains 14 residues. This clonotype appeared once. A much larger clone sits a single nucleotide away, making a read error possible. TCRdb analysed the 5' RACE reads with MiXCR anew, one entry per CDR3 protein. The data hold 150,000 to 200,000 distinct CDR3 sequences, with roughly 10% observed a single time. The sequence was collected from a male donor with ankylosing spondylitis or in good health (not recorded which). Material: blood, either unsorted or a sorted T cell fraction (not recorded which). V and J are TRBV20-1 and TRBJ2-7, with D unclear. CDR3: CSARDFIVGYEQYF. The CDR3 DNA sequence: TGCAGTGCTAGAGATTTTATAGTGGGGTACGAGCAGTACTTC.